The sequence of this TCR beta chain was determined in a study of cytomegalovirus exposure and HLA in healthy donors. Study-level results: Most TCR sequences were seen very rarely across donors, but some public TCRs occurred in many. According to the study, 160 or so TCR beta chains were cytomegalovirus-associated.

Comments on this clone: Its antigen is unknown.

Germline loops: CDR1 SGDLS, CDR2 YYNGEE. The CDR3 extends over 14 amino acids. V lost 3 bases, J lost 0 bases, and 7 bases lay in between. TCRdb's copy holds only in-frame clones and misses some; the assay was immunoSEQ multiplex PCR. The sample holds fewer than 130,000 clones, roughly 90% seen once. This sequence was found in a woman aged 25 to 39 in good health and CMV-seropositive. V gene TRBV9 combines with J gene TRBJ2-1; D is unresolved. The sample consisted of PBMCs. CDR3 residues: CASSGGYSYNEQFF. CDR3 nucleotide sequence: TGTGCCAGCAGCGGCGGATACTCCTACAATGAGCAGTTCTTC.